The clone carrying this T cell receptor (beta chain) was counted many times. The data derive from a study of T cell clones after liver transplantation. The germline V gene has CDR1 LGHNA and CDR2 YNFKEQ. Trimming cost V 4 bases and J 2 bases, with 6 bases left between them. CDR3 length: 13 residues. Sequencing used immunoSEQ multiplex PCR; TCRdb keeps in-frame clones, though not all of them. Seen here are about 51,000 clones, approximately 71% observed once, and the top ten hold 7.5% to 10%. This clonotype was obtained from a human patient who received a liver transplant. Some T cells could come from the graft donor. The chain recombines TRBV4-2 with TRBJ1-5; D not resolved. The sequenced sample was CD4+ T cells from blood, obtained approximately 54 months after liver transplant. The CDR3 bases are TGTGCCAGCAGCCGTAACGGCAATCAGCCCCAGCATTTT. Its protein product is CASSRNGNQPQHF.